What follows are 9 T cell receptor beta chains derived from one specimen sequenced in a study of blood T cells in healthy people across ages. With a J-beta primer mix and a sample-barcoded 5' primer, a second PCR ran roughly 6 to 12 cycles. Each CDR3 protein gets one entry after TCRdb re-called the 5' RACE reads with MiXCR. Of fewer than 1.5 million distinct CDR3 sequences listed, about 43% are singletons. Sample: blood. These receptors were obtained from a woman younger than 35 in good health.

As DNA, the CDR3 is TGTGCCAGCGCCGCCTCCTGGGGGGCAGATACGCAGTATTTT. It yields the protein CASAASWGADTQYF. The chain is built from TRBV5-5 and TRBJ2-3; D is perhaps TRBD2 (6 bases). The CDR3 has 14 residues. Germline CDR1 is SGHKS and CDR2 is YYEKEE (reference sequence). The V gene lost 7 bases and the J gene lost 4 bases, with 16 bases spanning the gap.

For this clonotype: This is likely a read error, given that the CDR3 carries no conserved phenylalanine or tryptophan at its end. J is TRBJ1-4 and V is TRBV5-1, with D possibly matching TRBD1 (6 bases). V lost 4 bases, J lost 6 bases, and 16 bases lay in between. This CDR3 region has 15 residues. Per the germline V gene, CDR1 is SGHRS and CDR2 is YFSETQ. This CDR3 is CASSLRPGEDEKLFV. CDR3 nucleotide sequence: TGCGCCAGCAGCCTCCGGCCAGGGGAGGATGAAAAACTGTTTGTT.

The gene calls are TRBV7-7 and TRBJ2-5; D possibly corresponds to TRBD2 (6 bases). CDR1 and CDR2 from the germline V gene are SSHAT and FNYEAQ (reference sequence). CDR3 size: 15 residues. The CDR3 loop reads CASGPVPQDQETQYF. CDR3 DNA sequence: TGTGCTAGCGGCCCCGTCCCACAGGACCAAGAGACCCAGTACTTC.

The chain employs TRBV12-3 or TRBV12-4 and TRBJ1-1, with 7 bases lining up with TRBD1. With V trimmed by 3 bases and J by 11 bases, 6 bases remained unmatched. This CDR3 is 12 amino acids long. The CDR3 sequence is CASSFEGAYAFF. The CDR3 nucleotides are TGTGCCAGCAGTTTTGAGGGGGCCTATGCTTTCTTT.

With respect to this clonotype: A read error may explain this, as a much larger clone is one base away. The rearrangement joins TRBV7-9 to TRBJ2-1; 8 bases are shared with TRBD2. The DNA end is a closer match to TRBJ2-7, so the J assignment may be wrong. Germline loops: CDR1 SEHNR, CDR2 FQNEAQ (reference sequence). The CDR3 extends over 15 amino acids. The CDR3 reads CASSPLAGSYNEQYF. DNA of the CDR3: TGTGCCAGCAGCCCCCTAGCGGGCTCCTACAATGAGCAGTACTTC.

The V gene is TRBV7-9, the J gene TRBJ2-3; 8 bases agree with TRBD2. The length of the CDR3 is 19 residues. Trimming removed 0 bases from V and 3 bases from J; junction bases left unmatched: 14. Germline lookup yields CDR1 SEHNR and CDR2 FQNEAQ (reference sequence). The CDR3 reads CASSLAGESGRVSTDTQYF. Here the CDR3 DNA reads TGTGCCAGCAGCTTAGCGGGAGAAAGCGGGAGAGTGTCGACAGATACGCAGTATTTT.

The gene calls are TRBV11-3 and TRBJ2-4; possibly TRBD1 or TRBD2 for D (6 bases each). The germline V gene has CDR1 SGHNT and CDR2 YENEEA. CDR3 length: 13 amino acids. The V gene lost 8 bases and the J gene lost 7 bases, with 15 bases spanning the gap. The CDR3 DNA sequence: TGTGCCAGCGCTGGGGGGCCGGGCAACATTCAGTACTTC. Protein sequence: CASAGGPGNIQYF.

This rearrangement joins TRBV5-1 to TRBJ2-3, with 8 bases lining up with TRBD2. Per the germline V gene, CDR1 is SGHRS and CDR2 is YFSETQ. The CDR3 extends over 15 amino acids. Trimming at V came to 7 bases and at J to 2 bases, leaving 9 bases not matched to a gene. The CDR3 protein is CASGPGGGNTDTQYF. CDR3 in DNA: TGCGCCAGCGGCCCGGGAGGGGGGAACACAGATACGCAGTATTTT.

The genes are TRBV5-1 and TRBJ2-1; 10 bases align to TRBD2. The CDR3 is 17 residues long. Germline V gene sequence: CDR1 SGHRS, CDR2 YFSETQ. The J segment lost 1 base and the V segment lost 1 base, leaving 5 bases of the junction unmatched. The CDR3 loop reads CASSLSGRALSYNEQFF. The CDR3, as DNA: TGCGCCAGCAGCTTGAGCGGGAGGGCCCTATCCTACAATGAGCAGTTCTTC.